The present T cell receptor (beta chain) was sequenced within a study of blood T cell repertoires in COVID-19. Seattle's cohort entered during active infection and was followed longitudinally. CDR1 and CDR2 from the germline V gene are LGHDT and YNNKEL (reference sequence). There are 15 residues in the CDR3. Trimming pared 7 bases from V and 5 bases from J, leaving 20 bases between. TCRdb keeps only in-frame clones here, not all; method: immunoSEQ multiplex PCR. The profile shows around 470,000 clones, 89% of them singletons. The specimen was peripheral blood. The chain links TRBV3-1 (or the pseudogene TRBV3-2) to TRBJ2-5, with a weak D call TRBD2 (5 bases). This clonotype was obtained from a young man with COVID-19, enrolled during active disease. The DNA of the CDR3 is TGTGCCAGCACCCAGCGGAGTTCGGGGTGGGAGACCCAGTACTTC. Its translation is CASTQRSSGWETQYF.